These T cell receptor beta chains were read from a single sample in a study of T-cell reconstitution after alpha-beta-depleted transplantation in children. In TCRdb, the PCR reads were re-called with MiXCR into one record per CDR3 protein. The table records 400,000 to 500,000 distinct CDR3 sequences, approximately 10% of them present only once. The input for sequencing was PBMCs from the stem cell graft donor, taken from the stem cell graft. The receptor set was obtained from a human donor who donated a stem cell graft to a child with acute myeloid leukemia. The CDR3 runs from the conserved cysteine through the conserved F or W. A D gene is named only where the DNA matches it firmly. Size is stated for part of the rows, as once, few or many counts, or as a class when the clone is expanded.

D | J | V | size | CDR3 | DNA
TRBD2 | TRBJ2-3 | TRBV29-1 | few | CSVVPLSTSGSTDTQYF | TGCAGCGTTGTTCCTCTCTCGACTAGCGGGAGCACAGATACGCAGTATTTT
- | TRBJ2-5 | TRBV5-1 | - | CASSLGFQAKGETQYF | TGCGCCAGCAGCTTGGGGTTCCAGGCCAAGGGGGAGACCCAGTACTTC
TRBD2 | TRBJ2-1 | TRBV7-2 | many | CASSPRTSGTYNEQFF | TGTGCCAGCAGCCCTCGGACTAGCGGGACCTACAATGAGCAGTTCTTC
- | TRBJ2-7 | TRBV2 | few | CASRGRGFRYEQYF | TGTGCCAGCAGGGGCCGGGGATTCCGCTACGAGCAGTACTTC
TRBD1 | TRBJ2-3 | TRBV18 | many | CASSPLIQGAPTDTQYF | TGTGCCAGCTCACCACTTATACAGGGGGCACCCACAGATACGCAGTATTTT
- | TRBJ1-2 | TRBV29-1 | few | CSVRVGRNYGYTF | TGCAGCGTTCGGGTTGGCAGGAACTATGGCTACACCTTC
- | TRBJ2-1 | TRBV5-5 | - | CASSLGRRLSYNEQFF | TGTGCCAGCAGCTTGGGACGGCGATTGTCCTACAATGAGCAGTTCTTC
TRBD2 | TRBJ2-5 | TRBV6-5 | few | CASSWGLAGGPSETQYF | TGTGCCAGCAGTTGGGGACTAGCGGGAGGGCCTTCGGAGACCCAGTACTTC
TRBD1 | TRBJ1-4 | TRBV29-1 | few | CSGSDRAGEKLFF | TGCAGCGGATCGGACAGGGCGGGCGAAAAACTGTTTTTT
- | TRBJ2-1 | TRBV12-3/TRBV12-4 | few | CASGSGNGQFF | TGTGCCAGCGGTTCAGGGAATGGGCAGTTCTTC
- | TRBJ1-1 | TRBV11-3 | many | CASSATANTEAFF | TGTGCCAGCAGCGCGACTGCGAACACTGAAGCTTTCTTT
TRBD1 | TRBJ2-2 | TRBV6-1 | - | CASRRNLGQGDTGELFF | TGTGCCAGCAGGAGGAACCTTGGACAGGGGGACACCGGGGAGCTGTTTTTT
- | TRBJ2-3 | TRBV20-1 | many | CSAADIARATDTQYF | TGCAGTGCTGCCGATATAGCGAGGGCCACAGATACGCAGTATTTT
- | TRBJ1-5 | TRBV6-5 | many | CASGIQPQHF | TGTGCCAGCGGGATTCAGCCCCAGCATTTT
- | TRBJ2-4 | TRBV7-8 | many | CASSSSRSSLAKNIQYF | TGTGCCAGCAGCTCTAGCCGTAGCTCACTAGCCAAAAACATTCAGTACTTC
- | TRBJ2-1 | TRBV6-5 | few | CASSYSDPREFGNEQFF | TGTGCCAGCAGTTACTCGGATCCCCGGGAGTTTGGCAATGAGCAGTTCTTC
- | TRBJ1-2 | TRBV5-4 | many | CASSLGGGGYGYTF | TGTGCCAGCAGCCTAGGCGGGGGTGGTTATGGCTACACCTTC
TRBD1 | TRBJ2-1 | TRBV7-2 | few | CASSLVGQGIDEQFF | TGTGCCAGCAGCTTAGTAGGACAGGGTATCGATGAGCAGTTCTTC
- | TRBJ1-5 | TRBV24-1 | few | CATSEPYSNQPQHF | TGTGCCACCAGTGAACCATATAGCAATCAGCCCCAGCATTTT
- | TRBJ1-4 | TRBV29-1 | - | CSVTVATNEKLFF | TGCAGCGTGACAGTTGCAACTAATGAAAAACTGTTTTTT
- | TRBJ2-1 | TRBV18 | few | CASSPGGLYNEQFF | TGTGCCAGCTCACCTGGCGGGCTCTACAATGAGCAGTTCTTC
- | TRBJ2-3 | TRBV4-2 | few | CASSQDGAGSTDTQYF | TGTGCCAGCAGCCAAGATGGGGCAGGTAGCACAGATACGCAGTATTTT
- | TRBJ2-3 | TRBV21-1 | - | CASSKGGGGTDTQYF | TGTGCCAGCAGCAAAGGAGGGGGTGGCACAGATACGCAGTATTTT
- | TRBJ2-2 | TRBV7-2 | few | CASSHRANTGELFF | TGTGCCAGCAGCCACCGGGCGAACACCGGGGAGCTGTTTTTT
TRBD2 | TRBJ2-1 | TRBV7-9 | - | CASSSTSGSVYEQFF | TGTGCCAGCAGTTCGACTAGCGGGAGTGTTTATGAGCAGTTCTTC
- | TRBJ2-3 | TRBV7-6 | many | CASSRRSGGRDTQYF | TGTGCCAGCAGCCGTAGGTCCGGGGGCCGGGATACGCAGTATTTT
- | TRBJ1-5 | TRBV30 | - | CAWSTDAGASPQHF | TGTGCCTGGAGTACAGACGCGGGGGCGAGCCCCCAGCATTTT
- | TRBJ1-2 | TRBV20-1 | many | CSAHSWEKADGYTF | TGCAGTGCTCATTCCTGGGAGAAGGCGGATGGCTACACCTTC
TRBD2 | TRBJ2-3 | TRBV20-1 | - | CSAEGAGSTDTQYF | TGCAGTGCTGAAGGAGCGGGGAGCACAGATACGCAGTATTTT
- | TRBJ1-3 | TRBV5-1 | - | CARNYRSSGNTIYF | TGCGCCAGAAACTACAGGAGCTCTGGAAACACCATATATTTT